The 15 T cell receptor beta chains given below trace back to one sample, sequenced in a study of T cell responses to AZD1222 COVID-19 vaccine. The table came from immunoSEQ multiplex PCR; TCRdb's copy has only in-frame clones and leaves some out. In the table there are some 98,000 clones, 85% to 90% of which are singletons. This specimen was peripheral blood, taken 28 days after the second AZD1222 dose. These receptors were obtained from an adult who received the AZD1222 COVID-19 vaccine.

CDR3 bases: TGTGCCAGCAGCTTACGATCAGCGGGGTACAATGAGCAGTTCTTC. Protein sequence: CASSLRSAGYNEQFF. The V gene is TRBV7-9, the J gene TRBJ2-1; 7 bases align to TRBD2. Germline V lookup: CDR1 SEHNR, CDR2 FQNEAQ (reference sequence). The trim removed 2 bases at V and 4 bases at J, leaving 5 bases unmatched. CDR3 length: 15 residues. The full variable domain, with the rest looked up from reference TRBV7-9 and TRBJ2-1, is DTGVSQNPRHKITKRGQNVTFRCDPISEHNRLYWYRQTLGQGPEFLTYFQNEAQLEKSRLLSDRFSAERPKGSFSTLEIQRTEQGDSAMYLCASSLRSAGYNEQFFGPGTRLTVL.

In this sample, this clone turned up many times. J is TRBJ2-7 and V is TRBV29-1; D perhaps matches TRBD2 (5 bases). Trimming cost V 4 bases and J 7 bases, with 17 bases left between them. The germline V gene has CDR1 SQVTM and CDR2 ANQGSEA. The CDR3 has 13 amino acids. For the CDR3, the DNA is TGCAGCGTTGTGTACACGGTGAGAGGGGAGCAGTACTTC. Translating it yields CSVVYTVRGEQYF.

This chain uses TRBV12-3 or TRBV12-4 with TRBJ1-5; D is undetermined. The CDR3 contains 13 residues. V was pared by 5 bases and J by 7 bases, with 12 bases between. CDR3 region: CASSLSDTQPQHF. The CDR3 nucleotides read TGTGCCAGCAGTCTCTCCGACACCCAGCCCCAGCATTTT.

The genes are TRBV7-9 and TRBJ2-3; maybe TRBD2 (7 bases). The CDR3 runs to 12 residues. V shed 5 bases and J shed 9 bases, with 12 bases lying between them. CDR1 is SEHNR and CDR2 is FQNEAQ in the germline V gene (reference sequence). CDR3 DNA: TGTGCCAGCAGCCCGGAGGGGGGGACGCAGTATTTT. Its protein product is CASSPEGGTQYF. The complete variable domain, with remaining parts taken from reference TRBV7-9 and TRBJ2-3, reads DTGVSQNPRHKITKRGQNVTFRCDPISEHNRLYWYRQTLGQGPEFLTYFQNEAQLEKSRLLSDRFSAERPKGSFSTLEIQRTEQGDSAMYLCASSPEGGTQYFGPGTRLTVL.

The chain uses TRBV5-5 and TRBJ2-7; 12 nucleotides align to TRBD1. CDR3 size: 14 residues. Germline CDR1 and CDR2: SGHKS and YYEKEE (reference sequence). J gave up 4 bases and V 4 bases, and 3 bases lay outside the gene matches. The CDR3, as DNA: TGTGCCAGCAGCGGGACAGGGGGCCAGTACGAGCAGTACTTC. Translating it yields CASSGTGGQYEQYF.

The chain uses TRBV19 and TRBJ1-1; 9 nucleotides align to TRBD1. J lost 5 bases, V lost 5 bases, and 3 bases had no gene match. The length of the CDR3 is 13 residues. Germline values: CDR1 LNHDA, CDR2 SQIVND (reference sequence). DNA for the CDR3: TGTGCCAGTAGTCGGGACAGGGAGACTGAAGCTTTCTTT. Translation: CASSRDRETEAFF.

In this sample, this clone turned up once. The CDR3 nucleotides are TGCGCCAGCAGCTTAGGAGGACTACCCCTGATCGAGCAGTACTTC. It codes for CASSLGGLPLIEQYF. The gene calls are TRBV5-1 and TRBJ2-7; D is perhaps TRBD2 (6 bases). V was clipped by 2 bases and J by 6 bases, with 18 bases between them. The CDR3 is 15 residues long. Germline V gene data show CDR1 as SGHRS and CDR2 as YFSETQ. Supplemented by reference TRBV5-1 and TRBJ2-7, the full variable domain reads KAGVTQTPRYLIKTRGQQVTLSCSPISGHRSVSWYQQTPGQGLQFLFEYFSETQRNKGNFPGRFSGRQFSNSRSEMNVSTLELGDSALYLCASSLGGLPLIEQYFGPGTRLTVT.

This sequence joins TRBV6-5 and TRBJ2-7; D possibly corresponds to TRBD2 (7 bases). V gave up 4 bases and J gave up 1 base, with 14 bases separating them. This CDR3 is 15 amino acids long. Germline CDR1 and CDR2: MNHEY and SVGAGI. For the CDR3, the DNA is TGTGCCAGCAGTTCGGTCGGGGGGCTTTCCTACGAGCAGTACTTC. Protein product: CASSSVGGLSYEQYF.

The chain couples TRBV5-1 to TRBJ2-5, with 7 bases lining up with TRBD2. Trimming cost V 0 bases and J 5 bases; bases outside gene matches: 4. The CDR3 totals 14 residues. From germline, CDR1 is SGHRS and CDR2 YFSETQ. The CDR3 nucleotides are TGCGCCAGCAGCTTGGATGGTAGCGGGGAGACCCAGTACTTC. This sequence encodes CASSLDGSGETQYF. The whole variable domain, filled in from reference TRBV5-1 and TRBJ2-5, reads KAGVTQTPRYLIKTRGQQVTLSCSPISGHRSVSWYQQTPGQGLQFLFEYFSETQRNKGNFPGRFSGRQFSNSRSEMNVSTLELGDSALYLCASSLDGSGETQYFGPGTRLLVL.

This clone was recorded once. The chain recombines TRBV28 with TRBJ2-3; TRBD1 might be the D (5 bases). V was cut by 3 bases and J by 5 bases, with 9 bases left in between. CDR1 and CDR2 from the germline V gene are MDHEN and SYDVKM. CDR3 length: 13 amino acids. The CDR3 region is CASSFDQGDTQYF. The CDR3 DNA sequence: TGTGCCAGCAGTTTCGACCAGGGAGATACGCAGTATTTT.

V is TRBV5-1 and J is TRBJ2-3; 9 positions agree with TRBD2. The V segment lost 1 base and the J segment 1 base; nucleotides outside the gene matches: 7. Germline CDR1 is SGHRS and CDR2 is YFSETQ. CDR3 length: 17 residues. The CDR3 DNA sequence: TGCGCCAGCAGCTTGCCCCTAGCGGGGAGAGGCACAGATACGCAGTATTTT. Translated, it gives CASSLPLAGRGTDTQYF. The full variable domain, in which reference TRBV5-1 and TRBJ2-3 provide the parts outside the CDR3, is KAGVTQTPRYLIKTRGQQVTLSCSPISGHRSVSWYQQTPGQGLQFLFEYFSETQRNKGNFPGRFSGRQFSNSRSEMNVSTLELGDSALYLCASSLPLAGRGTDTQYFGPGTRLTVL.

This sequence joins TRBV7-9 and TRBJ1-1, with D perhaps TRBD1 (5 bases). V lost 2 bases and J lost 5, with 9 bases in between. The CDR3 spans 13 residues. The germline V gene encodes CDR1 SEHNR and CDR2 FQNEAQ (reference sequence). In DNA form, the CDR3 reads TGTGCCAGCAGCTTAACGACAGTGACTGAAGCTTTCTTT. The encoded protein is CASSLTTVTEAFF.

This clone was observed a few times. The chain recombines TRBV5-1 with TRBJ2-7; no clear D gene. The V gene lost 4 bases and the J gene lost 2 bases, with 4 bases spanning the gap. This CDR3 has 11 residues. Germline V gene data show CDR1 as SGHRS and CDR2 as YFSETQ. Written as DNA, the CDR3 is TGCGCCAGCAGCACCGCCTACGAGCAGTACTTC. Protein product: CASSTAYEQYF.

The chain combines TRBV7-2 with TRBJ2-7; TRBD2 matches at 7 bases. Germline values: CDR1 SGHTA, CDR2 FQGNSA. V dropped 3 bases and J dropped 2; count of bases not matched to a gene: 7. The CDR3 has 15 residues. The CDR3 sequence: CASSFLVGGAYEQYF. CDR3 DNA: TGTGCCAGCAGCTTTCTAGTGGGGGGGGCCTACGAGCAGTACTTC.

The sample holds one count of this clone. This sequence joins TRBV9 and TRBJ2-5; 10 bases are shared with TRBD2. The CDR3 is made up of 18 amino acids. V lost 0 bases to trimming and J lost 0 bases; unmatched junction nucleotides: 8. Germline values: CDR1 SGDLS, CDR2 YYNGEE. For the CDR3, the DNA is TGTGCCAGCAGCGTAGGGACTAGCGGAGGGGGGTACCAAGAGACCCAGTACTTC. Amino acid sequence: CASSVGTSGGGYQETQYF.